The 12 T cell receptor beta chains in this list originate from one sample, sequenced in a study of identical twins. TCRdb called the 5' RACE reads again in MiXCR, with one record for every CDR3 protein. Of nearly 900,000 distinct CDR3 sequences listed, 9% to 15% are singletons. The data were also submitted as part of a second study, on yellow fever vaccine responses in identical twins.

What was sequenced was PBMCs. These receptors all come from a woman between 18 and 29 years old in good health.

This chain uses TRBV29-1 with TRBJ2-2; D is undetermined. The germline V gene encodes CDR1 SQVTM and CDR2 ANQGSEA. V shed 4 bases and J shed 5 bases, with 11 bases lying between them. The CDR3 spans 13 residues. The CDR3 reads CSVAPALTGELFF. CDR3 DNA: TGCAGCGTTGCCCCGGCCCTAACCGGGGAGCTGTTTTTT.

This sequence joins TRBV28 and TRBJ2-7, with 9 bases identical to TRBD1. In germline, CDR1 is MDHEN, CDR2 SYDVKM. With 4 bases clipped from V and 6 bases from J, the junction kept 16 bases outside the gene matches. The CDR3 spans 17 residues. The CDR3 nucleotides read TGTGCCAGCAGTTCCCCTCGGTGGACAGGGGCTTGGACCGAGCAGTACGTC. Its translation: CASSSPRWTGAWTEQYV.

This clonotype occurred a few times. The rearrangement links TRBV5-5 to TRBJ2-7; D not resolved. Trimming removed 1 base at V and 0 bases at J, with 11 bases between. The length of the CDR3 is 15 residues. CDR1 and CDR2 (germline): SGHKS, YYEKEE (reference sequence). CDR3 nucleotide sequence: TGTGCCAGCAGCTTGACTCAGGTCGGCTCCTACGAGCAGTACGTC. Its protein is CASSLTQVGSYEQYV.

This clonotype was observed a few times. The genes are TRBV6-1 and TRBJ2-1; D is undetermined. There are 13 residues in the CDR3. V dropped 6 bases and J dropped 6 bases, with 12 bases sitting between them. Germline loops: CDR1 MNHNS, CDR2 SASEGT. The CDR3 sequence: CASRNDLPNEQFF. The CDR3 DNA is TGTGCCAGCAGAAACGACCTACCCAATGAGCAGTTCTTC.

The chain couples TRBV28 to TRBJ1-1; 7 bases agree with TRBD1. V dropped 6 bases and J dropped 1; count of bases not matched to a gene: 11. CDR1 is MDHEN and CDR2 is SYDVKM in the germline V gene. The length of the CDR3 is 16 residues. The CDR3 nucleotides read TGTGCCAGCAGCCCCGGTGGAGGGGGCGCGAACACTGAAGCTTTCTTT. Residues: CASSPGGGGANTEAFF. Full variable domain (remainder filled in from reference TRBV28 and TRBJ1-1): DVKVTQSSRYLVKRTGEKVFLECVQDMDHENMFWYRQDPGLGLRLIYFSYDVKMKEKGDIPEGYSVSREKKERFSLILESASTNQTSMYLCASSPGGGGANTEAFFGQGTRLTVV.

V usage is TRBV15 and J usage is TRBJ2-3, with D tentatively TRBD2 (5 bases). From germline, CDR1 is LNHNV and CDR2 YYDKDF (reference sequence). The ends were cut back, 0 bases at V and 2 bases at J, with 9 bases in the middle. The CDR3 is 15 amino acids. For the CDR3, the DNA is TGTGCCACCAGCAGAGATCTCGGGAACACAGATACGCAGTATTTT. Its protein is CATSRDLGNTDTQYF.

This sequence joins TRBV29-1 and TRBJ2-2; 7 nucleotides align to TRBD1. CDR1 is SQVTM, CDR2 ANQGSEA, per germline. The CDR3 totals 13 residues. With V trimmed by 5 bases and J by 7 bases, 7 bases remained unmatched. CDR3 DNA sequence: TGCAGCGTTCGGGCAGGGGGTGGCGGGGAGCTGTTTTTT. Translating it yields CSVRAGGGGELFF.

This clonotype was seen more than once but under ten times. The gene calls are TRBV4-2 and TRBJ1-3; TRBD1 agrees at 8 bases. CDR1 is LGHNA and CDR2 is YNFKEQ in the germline V gene. The CDR3 sequence is 16 residues long. V was pared by 0 bases and J by 2 bases, with 3 bases of the junction left unmatched. The CDR3 sequence: CASSQEAGGPGNTIYF. CDR3 DNA sequence: TGTGCCAGCAGCCAAGAGGCAGGGGGCCCTGGAAACACCATATATTTT.

The rearrangement uses TRBV11-2 and TRBJ2-1; 11 nucleotides align to TRBD2. The V gene's germline CDR1 is SGHAT and CDR2 FQNNGV. CDR3 length equals 16 residues. V was pared by 1 base and J by 7 bases, with 6 bases of the junction left unmatched. Here the CDR3 reads CASSLGIAGGRNEQFF. CDR3 nucleotides: TGTGCCAGCAGCTTAGGTATAGCGGGAGGGAGAAATGAGCAGTTCTTC.

This sequence joins TRBV24-1 and TRBJ2-1, with 10 nucleotides matching TRBD2. This CDR3 contains 15 residues. The germline V gene has CDR1 KGHDR and CDR2 SFDVKD. Losses at the gene ends were 6 bases for V and 5 bases for J; bases not matched to a gene: 6. CDR3 region: CATSIRAGGHNEQFF. Written as DNA, the CDR3 is TGTGCCACCAGTATAAGAGCGGGGGGGCACAATGAGCAGTTCTTC.

The chain couples TRBV12-3 or TRBV12-4 to TRBJ2-1, with TRBD1 as a possible D gene (5 bases). The length of the CDR3 is 14 residues. Trimming cost V 3 bases and J 7 bases, with 13 bases left between them. The CDR3 region has the DNA TGTGCCAGCAGTTTGGTGGGGCCGTGGAATGAGCAGTTCTTC. This gives the protein CASSLVGPWNEQFF.

This clonotype was recorded a few times. The chain links TRBV18 to TRBJ2-2; a possible D gene is TRBD1 (6 bases). Germline V CDR1 and CDR2: KGHSH, LQKENI. Trimming stripped 0 bases from V and 4 bases from J, with 9 bases between. The CDR3 extends over 15 amino acids. CDR3 coding DNA: TGTGCCAGCTCACCACCGCAGGGGCGCACCGGGGAGCTGTTTTTT. Encoded protein: CASSPPQGRTGELFF.